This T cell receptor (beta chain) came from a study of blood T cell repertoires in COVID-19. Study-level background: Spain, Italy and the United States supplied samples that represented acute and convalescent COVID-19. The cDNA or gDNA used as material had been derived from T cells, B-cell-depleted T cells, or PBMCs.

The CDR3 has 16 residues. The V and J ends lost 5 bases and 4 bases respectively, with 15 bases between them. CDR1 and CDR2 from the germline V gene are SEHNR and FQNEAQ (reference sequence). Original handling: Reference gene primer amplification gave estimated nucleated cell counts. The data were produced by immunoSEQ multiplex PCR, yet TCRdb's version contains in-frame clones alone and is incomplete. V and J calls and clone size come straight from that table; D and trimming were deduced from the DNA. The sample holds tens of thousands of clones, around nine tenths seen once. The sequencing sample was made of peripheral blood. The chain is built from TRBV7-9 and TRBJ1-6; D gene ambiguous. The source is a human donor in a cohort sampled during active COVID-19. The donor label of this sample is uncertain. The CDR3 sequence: CASSRASLPYNSPLHF. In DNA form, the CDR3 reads TGTGCCAGCAGCCGCGCAAGCCTCCCTTATAATTCACCCCTCCACTTT.